This paragraph reports one T cell receptor beta chain. Its cognate antigen has yet to be identified. Base qualities are not at hand, and no much larger clone is one base apart. Between the V and J ends, shortened by 6 bases and 5 bases respectively, the junction contains 13 bases. The CDR3 runs 13 residues from the cysteine to the phenylalanine. Of all the DNA, just the CDR3 is kept, 39 bases in frame from base 1. This sample is part of a study of patients and donors after allogeneic stem cell transplantation (dated by TCRdb to the early 2020s). Library method: RT-PCR. The sequencer was a NextSeq 550. Through fastp at Q25 and MiXCR, TCRdb rebuilt clones from the public reads, retaining in-frame beta chains. Entries are consolidated by CDR3 protein sequence, retaining the most common genes and DNA. This sample gives some 160,000 distinct CDR3 sequences in total; approximately 25% of them show up just once. The ten largest make up approximately 26% of the sample.

The receptor chain draws on TRBV12-3 or TRBV12-4 and TRBJ2-5, with the D gene not clear enough to name. Sequenced material: blood, either unsorted or a sorted T cell fraction (not recorded which). The TCR comes from a human donor who was either an allogeneic HSCT recipient or a stem cell or donor lymphocyte infusion donor (not recorded which). It is not recorded whose cells these are; they may come from a transplant donor. CDR3 sequence: CASSYQLIETQYF. The bases are TGTGCCAGCAGCTATCAGCTTATTGAGACCCAGTACTTC.